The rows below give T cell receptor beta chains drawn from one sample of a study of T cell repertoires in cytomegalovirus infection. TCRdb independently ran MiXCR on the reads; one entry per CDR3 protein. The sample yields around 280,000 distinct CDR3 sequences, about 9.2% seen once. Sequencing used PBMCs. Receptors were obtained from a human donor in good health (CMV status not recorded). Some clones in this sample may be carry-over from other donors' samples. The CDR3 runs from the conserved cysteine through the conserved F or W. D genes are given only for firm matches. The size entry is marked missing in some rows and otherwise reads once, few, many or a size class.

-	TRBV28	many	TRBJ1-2	CASGTPNYGYTF	TGTGCCAGCGGGACTCCTAACTATGGCTACACCTTC
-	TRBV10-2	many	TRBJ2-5	CASSRSRQETQYF	TGCGCCAGCAGTAGGTCTAGACAAGAGACCCAGTACTTC
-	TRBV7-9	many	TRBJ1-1	CASSLGGLGEPFF	TGTGCCAGCAGCCTAGGGGGGCTCGGAGAACCTTTCTTT
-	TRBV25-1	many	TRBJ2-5	CASSGPGRETQYF	TGTGCCAGCAGCGGACCGGGTAGAGAGACCCAGTACTTC
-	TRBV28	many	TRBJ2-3	CASINLGRPTQDTQYF	TGTGCCAGCATCAACCTAGGACGGCCGACCCAAGATACGCAGTATTTT
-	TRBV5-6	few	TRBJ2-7	CASSLFTGRPYEQYF	TGTGCCAGCAGCTTGTTTACAGGGCGCCCCTACGAGCAGTACTTC
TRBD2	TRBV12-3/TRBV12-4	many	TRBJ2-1	CASSLRIAGWEEQFF	TGTGCCAGCAGTTTACGAATAGCGGGGTGGGAGGAGCAGTTCTTC
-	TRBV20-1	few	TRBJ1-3	CSARDRRGWSGNTIYF	TGCAGTGCTAGAGACAGAAGGGGTTGGTCTGGAAACACCATATATTTT
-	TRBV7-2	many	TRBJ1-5	CASSPRLMGYSNQPQHF	TGTGCCAGCAGCCCCCGCCTCATGGGTTATAGCAATCAGCCCCAGCATTTT
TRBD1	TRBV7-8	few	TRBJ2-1	CASSLIGQGAYNEQFF	TGTGCCAGCAGCTTAATCGGACAGGGGGCCTACAATGAGCAGTTCTTC
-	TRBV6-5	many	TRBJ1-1	CASSYDVWGTEAFF	TGTGCCAGCAGTTACGACGTTTGGGGCACTGAAGCTTTCTTT
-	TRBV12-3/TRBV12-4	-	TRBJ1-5	CASSKGPYNQPQHF	TGTGCCAGCAGTAAGGGGCCTTACAATCAGCCCCAGCATTTT
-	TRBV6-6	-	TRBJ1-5	CASRDRGWESNQPQHF	TGTGCCAGCAGAGACAGAGGGTGGGAAAGCAATCAGCCCCAGCATTTT
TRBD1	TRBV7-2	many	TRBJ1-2	CASSLAVDRGDYGYTF	TGTGCCAGCAGCTTAGCTGTCGACAGGGGGGACTATGGCTACACCTTC
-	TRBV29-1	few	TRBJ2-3	CSVGLSTDTQYF	TGCAGCGTTGGTCTAAGCACAGATACGCAGTATTTT
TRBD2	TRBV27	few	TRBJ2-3	CASSVSGGRPDTQYF	TGTGCCAGCAGTGTTAGCGGGGGACGGCCAGATACGCAGTATTTT
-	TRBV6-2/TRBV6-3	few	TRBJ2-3	CASNSEGPTDTQYF	TGTGCCAGCAACTCAGAGGGCCCCACAGATACGCAGTATTTT
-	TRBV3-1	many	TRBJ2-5	CATFPTGEKETQYF	TGTGCCACCTTCCCAACGGGCGAGAAAGAGACCCAGTACTTC
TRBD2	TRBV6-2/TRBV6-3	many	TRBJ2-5	CASRLAGAKETQYF	TGTGCCAGCAGGTTAGCGGGGGCCAAAGAGACCCAGTACTTC
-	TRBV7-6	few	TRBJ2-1	CASSPERGAYNEQFF	TGTGCCAGCAGCCCCGAGAGGGGGGCCTACAATGAGCAGTTCTTC
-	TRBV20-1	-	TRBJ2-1	CSAPETSLFF	TGCAGTGCTCCCGAGACAAGTCTGTTCTTC
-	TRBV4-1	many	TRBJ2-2	CASSRHGKGSNTGELFF	TGCGCCAGCAGCCGACACGGGAAAGGGTCGAACACCGGGGAGCTGTTTTTT
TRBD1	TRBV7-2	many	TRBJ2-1	CASSGDRGSYNEQFF	TGTGCCAGCAGCGGTGACAGGGGGTCCTACAATGAGCAGTTCTTC
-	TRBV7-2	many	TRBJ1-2	CASSFMGLTNYGYTF	TGTGCCAGCAGCTTCATGGGACTGACTAACTATGGCTACACCTTC
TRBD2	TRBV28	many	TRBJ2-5	CASRPNLGGGGARQETQYF	TGTGCCAGCAGACCCAATCTAGGTGGCGGGGGGGCCCGTCAAGAGACCCAGTACTTC
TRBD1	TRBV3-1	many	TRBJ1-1	CASSPHRGSEAFF	TGTGCCAGCAGCCCCCACAGGGGCTCTGAAGCTTTCTTT
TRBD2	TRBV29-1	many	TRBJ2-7	CSVLREARSYEQYF	TGCAGCGTTCTCCGGGAGGCACGGTCCTACGAGCAGTACTTC
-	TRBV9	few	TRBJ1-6	CASSVSRHSPLHF	TGTGCCAGCAGCGTCTCTCGGCATTCACCCCTCCACTTT
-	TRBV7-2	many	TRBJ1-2	CASSDGGPNYGYTF	TGTGCCAGCAGCGACGGGGGGCCTAACTATGGCTACACCTTC
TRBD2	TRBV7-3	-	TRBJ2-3	CASSPPDPGLAGSTDTQYF	TGTGCCAGCAGCCCTCCAGATCCGGGACTAGCGGGGAGCACAGATACGCAGTATTTT
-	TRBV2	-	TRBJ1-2	CASNQNNYGYTF	TGTGCCAGCAATCAGAATAACTATGGCTACACCTTC
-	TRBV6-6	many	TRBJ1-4	CASRSGTTWGEKLFF	TGTGCCAGCAGGTCCGGGACGACCTGGGGGGAAAAACTGTTTTTT
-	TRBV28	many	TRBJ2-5	CASSFSGRKETQYF	TGTGCCAGCAGTTTTTCAGGGAGGAAGGAGACCCAGTACTTC
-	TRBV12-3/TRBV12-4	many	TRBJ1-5	CASSDRIPGYSNQPQHF	TGTGCCAGCAGTGACAGAATACCGGGATATAGCAATCAGCCCCAGCATTTT
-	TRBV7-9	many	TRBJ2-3	CASSLTLRDTQYF	TGTGCCAGCAGCTTAACCCTAAGGGATACGCAGTATTTT
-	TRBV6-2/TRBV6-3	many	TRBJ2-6	CASSSPLGSGANVLTF	TGTGCCAGCAGTTCCCCCTTGGGGTCTGGGGCCAACGTCCTGACTTTC
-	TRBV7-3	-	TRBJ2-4	CASSRDGDIQYF	TGTGCCAGCAGCCGCGATGGGGACATTCAGTACTTC
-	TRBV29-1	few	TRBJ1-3	CSVEAERGSSGNTIYF	TGCAGCGTTGAAGCGGAGCGGGGGTCCTCTGGAAACACCATATATTTT
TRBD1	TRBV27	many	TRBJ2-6	CASSRDRGNKGANVLTF	TGTGCCAGCAGCCGGGACAGGGGTAATAAGGGGGCCAACGTCCTGACTTTC
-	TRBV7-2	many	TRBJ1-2	CATLGSGYGYTF	TGTGCCACCTTGGGGTCCGGCTATGGCTACACCTTC
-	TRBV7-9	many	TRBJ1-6	CASSLVSGRGSPLHF	TGTGCCAGCAGCTTAGTTTCAGGTCGGGGTTCACCCCTCCACTTT
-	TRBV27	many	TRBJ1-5	CASSLNRAEPPAQHF	TGTGCCAGCAGTTTAAACAGGGCTGAGCCCCCAGCCCAGCATTTT
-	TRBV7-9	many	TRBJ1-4	CASRPPRGQANEKLFF	TGTGCCAGCAGGCCGCCCCGGGGGCAGGCTAATGAAAAACTGTTTTTT
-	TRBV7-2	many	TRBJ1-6	CASSSRTERNSPLHF	TGTGCCAGCAGCTCTAGGACGGAACGTAATTCACCCCTCCACTTT
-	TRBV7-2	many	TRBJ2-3	CASSLLISRTDTQYF	TGTGCCAGCAGCTTATTAATCAGCCGGACAGATACGCAGTATTTT